The rows below give T cell receptor beta chains drawn from one sample of a study of T cells in Graves' hyperthyroidism and ophthalmopathy. TCRdb reanalysed the multiplex PCR reads using MiXCR and keeps one entry per CDR3 protein. The sample lists about 400,000 distinct CDR3 sequences; 25% were seen once. The sequenced sample consisted of blood. The receptors were gathered from a man aged 45-65 years with Graves' hyperthyroidism. Both conserved end residues are part of each CDR3. The order of the fields is V gene, J gene, D gene, clone size, CDR3 protein, CDR3 DNA. A D gene is named only where the DNA matches it firmly. The size of a clone is reported for some rows only, either as once, few or many, or as a class for expanded clones.

TRBV2	TRBJ2-2	-	-	CASSPDLTGELFF	TGTGCCAGCAGTCCAGACCTCACCGGGGAGCTGTTTTTT
TRBV3-1	TRBJ2-2	TRBD2	many	CASSPSGRVTGELFF	TGTGCCAGCAGTCCAAGCGGGAGGGTAACCGGGGAGCTGTTTTTT
TRBV28	TRBJ2-3	TRBD1	many	CASSRQGALDTQYF	TGTGCCAGCAGTCGACAGGGGGCTTTGGATACGCAGTATTTT
TRBV12-3/TRBV12-4	TRBJ1-5	-	-	CASSSDEGNQPQHF	TGTGCCAGCAGTTCGGACGAGGGCAATCAGCCCCAGCATTTT
TRBV20-1	TRBJ2-7	TRBD1	few	CSARIGQASYEQYF	TGCAGTGCTAGAATAGGACAGGCCTCCTACGAGCAGTACTTC
TRBV20-1	TRBJ1-1	-	many	CSAIQGVPEAFF	TGCAGTGCTATACAGGGTGTCCCTGAAGCTTTCTTT
TRBV27	TRBJ1-5	-	-	CASRPGGNQPQHF	TGTGCCAGCAGGCCGGGGGGCAATCAGCCCCAGCATTTT
TRBV28	TRBJ2-5	TRBD1	many	CASSLFTGGWAQYF	TGTGCCAGCAGTTTATTTACAGGGGGCTGGGCCCAGTACTTC
TRBV7-3	TRBJ2-1	TRBD2	few	CASTMGLAGVLYYNEQFF	TGTGCCAGCACCATGGGACTAGCGGGAGTACTTTACTACAATGAGCAGTTCTTC
TRBV2	TRBJ2-1	TRBD2	many	CASKVGLAVYNEQFF	TGTGCCAGCAAGGTAGGACTAGCGGTCTACAATGAGCAGTTCTTC
TRBV5-6	TRBJ2-1	-	-	CASSFFTGSRRYNEQFF	TGTGCCAGCAGCTTCTTCACCGGGAGTCGAAGATACAATGAGCAGTTCTTC
TRBV6-1	TRBJ2-1	TRBD1	few	CATLLTGSSYNEQFF	TGTGCCACTCTATTGACAGGGAGCTCCTACAATGAGCAGTTCTTC
TRBV12-3/TRBV12-4	TRBJ2-2	TRBD1	-	CASSEINRGAGELFF	TGTGCCAGCAGTGAAATCAACAGGGGCGCCGGGGAGCTGTTTTTT
TRBV18	TRBJ1-1	-	few	CASSPTWGSSNTEAFF	TGTGCCAGCTCACCCACGTGGGGGTCATCGAACACTGAAGCTTTCTTT
TRBV11-2	TRBJ2-3	-	many	CASSPGFGSSTDTQYF	TGTGCCAGCAGCCCAGGGTTCGGGAGTAGCACAGATACGCAGTATTTT
TRBV6-1	TRBJ2-1	TRBD2	-	CASSGPGLVTDEQFF	TGTGCCAGCAGTGGACCGGGACTAGTCACTGATGAGCAGTTCTTC
TRBV5-6	TRBJ2-1	-	-	CASMPGSIANYNEQFF	TGTGCCAGCATGCCCGGTTCAATAGCGAACTACAATGAGCAGTTCTTC
TRBV10-3	TRBJ1-1	-	many	CAISDGRNTEAFF	TGTGCCATCAGTGACGGACGGAACACTGAAGCTTTCTTT
TRBV7-9	TRBJ2-1	-	many	CASSLVMGLINEQFF	TGTGCCAGCAGCTTAGTAATGGGGCTGATTAATGAGCAGTTCTTC
TRBV20-1	TRBJ1-1	-	many	CSARGPGPEAFF	TGCAGTGCTAGAGGCCCAGGACCCGAAGCTTTCTTT
TRBV3-1	TRBJ2-7	TRBD2	-	CASSRDSKPGLRFYEQYF	TGTGCCAGCAGCCGCGACAGCAAACCGGGACTAAGATTTTACGAGCAGTACTTC
TRBV29-1	TRBJ2-1	TRBD2	-	CSAPPGLAETWNNEQFF	TGCAGCGCTCCCCCGGGACTAGCGGAGACGTGGAACAATGAGCAGTTCTTC
TRBV20-1	TRBJ2-2	-	-	CSASDPGRDTGELFF	TGCAGTGCTAGCGATCCGGGGCGGGACACCGGGGAGCTGTTTTTT
TRBV18	TRBJ1-4	TRBD1	-	CASSPSRDRGEKLFF	TGTGCCAGCTCACCATCCCGGGACAGGGGTGAAAAACTGTTTTTT
TRBV25-1	TRBJ2-3	-	-	CASNGLTDTQYF	TGTGCCAGCAACGGCCTCACAGATACGCAGTATTTT
TRBV27	TRBJ2-3	TRBD2	many	CASSLSGLARTDTQYF	TGTGCCAGCAGTTTATCGGGACTAGCGAGGACAGATACGCAGTATTTT
TRBV2	TRBJ2-1	TRBD2	few	CATKVGRVSYNEQFF	TGTGCCACCAAGGTCGGGAGGGTTTCCTACAATGAGCAGTTCTTC
TRBV3-1	TRBJ2-1	TRBD2	few	CASSQDGGRAYNEQFF	TGTGCCAGCAGCCAAGATGGCGGGAGGGCCTACAATGAGCAGTTCTTC
TRBV30	TRBJ1-6	-	-	CAWSVHWQGNSPLHF	TGTGCCTGGAGTGTACACTGGCAGGGGAATTCACCCCTCCACTTT
TRBV11-2	TRBJ2-1	-	many	CASRLVGSGPMGSYNEQFF	TGTGCCAGCAGATTAGTGGGGAGCGGTCCCATGGGCTCCTACAATGAGCAGTTCTTC
TRBV28	TRBJ2-7	-	many	CASAIGGQGLDEQYF	TGTGCCAGCGCTATAGGGGGGCAAGGCCTGGACGAGCAGTACTTC
TRBV7-3	TRBJ1-2	-	-	CASSLDPPVGGYTF	TGTGCCAGCAGTTTAGACCCCCCGGTCGGTGGCTACACCTTC
TRBV11-2	TRBJ2-5	-	many	CASSLRVSGTEETQYF	TGTGCCAGCAGCTTACGGGTTAGCGGAACGGAAGAGACCCAGTACTTC
TRBV10-3	TRBJ2-2	TRBD1	-	CVSTGQTTGELFF	TGTGTCTCCACGGGACAGACCACCGGGGAGCTGTTTTTT
TRBV11-2	TRBJ2-5	-	many	CASSLDRPGGLETQYF	TGTGCCAGCAGCTTAGATCGCCCAGGGGGGCTGGAGACCCAGTACTTC
TRBV5-1	TRBJ2-1	TRBD1	-	CASSLVSGQGSNEQFF	TGCGCCAGCAGCTTGGTGTCGGGACAGGGTAGCAATGAGCAGTTCTTC
TRBV3-1	TRBJ1-1	-	few	CASSQGGFAEAFF	TGTGCCAGCAGCCAAGGCGGTTTTGCTGAAGCTTTCTTT
TRBV2	TRBJ2-7	TRBD1	-	CASSEASGGAYEQYF	TGTGCCAGCAGTGAAGCTTCAGGGGGCGCCTACGAGCAGTACTTC
TRBV7-2	TRBJ2-1	-	many	CASSHGRARYNEQFF	TGTGCCAGCAGCCACGGACGAGCGCGATACAATGAGCAGTTCTTC
TRBV29-1	TRBJ1-1	TRBD1	many	CTSVGGQGSEAFF	TGCACAAGCGTAGGGGGACAGGGTTCTGAAGCTTTCTTT
TRBV10-1	TRBJ2-7	-	-	CATGVGDEQYF	TGCGCCACAGGGGTAGGTGACGAGCAGTACTTC
TRBV5-1	TRBJ1-2	TRBD1	few	CASSSGTGQIYTF	TGCGCCAGCAGCTCCGGGACAGGCCAAATATACACCTTC
TRBV18	TRBJ2-1	TRBD2	many	CASSPLGLAGYNEQFF	TGTGCCAGCTCACCATTGGGGCTAGCGGGATACAATGAGCAGTTCTTC
TRBV11-2	TRBJ2-3	-	many	CASSLDQGVWNTDTQYF	TGTGCCAGCAGCTTAGACCAGGGAGTCTGGAACACAGATACGCAGTATTTT
TRBV19	TRBJ1-5	TRBD1	-	CATKTGVNQPQHF	TGTGCCACTAAAACAGGGGTCAATCAGCCCCAGCATTTT
TRBV11-2	TRBJ2-4	TRBD1	many	CASSLDRKNIQYF	TGTGCCAGCAGCCTGGACAGGAAAAACATTCAGTACTTC
TRBV28	TRBJ1-5	-	-	CATRVVGQPQHF	TGTGCCACCAGGGTCGTCGGTCAGCCCCAGCATTTT
TRBV12-3/TRBV12-4	TRBJ1-1	TRBD1	few	CASSSPGTGGNTEAFF	TGTGCCAGCAGTTCCCCCGGGACAGGGGGTAACACTGAAGCTTTCTTT
TRBV2	TRBJ2-7	-	-	CASSDSDEQYF	TGTGCCAGCAGTGACTCGGACGAGCAGTACTTC